The 10 T cell receptor beta chains reported below all come from one sample, sequenced in a study of cytomegalovirus exposure and HLA in healthy donors. Use of 60 Vbeta and 13 Jbeta primers characterized the PCR. Sequencing was performed with immunoSEQ multiplex PCR; in TCRdb, only in-frame clones are kept and a portion is missing. This table has 75,000 to 100,000 clones, around 73% appearing once. Material: PBMCs. These receptors were taken from a female donor in good health and CMV-seronegative.

V and J are TRBV30 and TRBJ1-1; D is undetermined. Germline assignment: CDR1 GTSNPN and CDR2 SVGIG (reference sequence). The CDR3 spans 12 residues. Trimming shortened V by 4 bases and J by 2 bases, and 8 bases separated the two germline ends. The CDR3 DNA follows: TGTGCCTGGATAGTAATAAACACTGAAGCTTTCTTT. Its protein product is CAWIVINTEAFF.

In DNA form, the CDR3 reads TGTGCCAGCTCACCATCGATGACAGGAGAATATGGCTACACCTTC. It codes for CASSPSMTGEYGYTF. This chain uses TRBV18 with TRBJ1-2, with D possibly matching TRBD1 (6 bases). V lost 2 bases and J lost 5, with 15 bases in between. Germline CDR1 reads KGHSH; CDR2 reads LQKENI. CDR3 length: 15 residues.

This chain joins TRBV30 and TRBJ1-3, with D tentatively TRBD1 (5 bases). Germline CDR1 and CDR2: GTSNPN and SVGIG (reference sequence). The CDR3 extends over 14 amino acids. V dropped 5 bases and J dropped 2 bases, with 13 bases sitting between them. In nucleotides, the CDR3 is TGTGCCTGGGGATGGGGCGCTGCTGGAAACACCATATATTTT. Amino acid sequence: CAWGWGAAGNTIYF.

There are a few counts of this clone. The chain couples TRBV6-5 to TRBJ2-3; 9 nucleotides agree with TRBD1. J gave up 4 bases and V 5 bases, and 7 bases lay outside the gene matches. The CDR3 is made up of 15 amino acids. Germline V gives CDR1 MNHEY, CDR2 SVGAGI. CDR3: CASSLRQGVPDTQYF. The CDR3 DNA reads as TGTGCCAGCAGTCTACGACAGGGGGTTCCAGATACGCAGTATTTT.

The chain carries TRBV7-9 and TRBJ2-7, with D possibly TRBD1 on 7 matching bases. Trimming removed 5 bases from V and 1 base from J, with 15 bases in between. This CDR3 is built from 15 residues. Germline CDR1 is SEHNR and CDR2 is FQNEAQ (reference sequence). The CDR3 loop reads CASSDTAGQSYEQYF. DNA of the CDR3: TGTGCCAGCAGCGACACGGCGGGACAGTCCTACGAGCAGTACTTC.

About this clone: Other DNA sequences in the same sample also yield this CDR3. V and J are TRBV9 and TRBJ1-2; TRBD1 is a possible D gene (5 bases). V lost 0 bases and J lost 6, with 15 bases in between. Germline lookup yields CDR1 SGDLS and CDR2 YYNGEE. The CDR3 is 15 residues long. The CDR3 protein is CASSVETGGIDGYTF. The CDR3 coding sequence is TGTGCCAGCAGCGTAGAAACCGGGGGTATTGATGGCTACACCTTC.

V gene TRBV7-9 combines with J gene TRBJ2-3; no clear D gene. The germline V gene has CDR1 SEHNR and CDR2 FQNEAQ (reference sequence). With 4 bases removed from V and 3 bases from J, the gap between germline ends came to 8 bases. The CDR3 has 13 residues. The CDR3 sequence is CASSSPQTDTQYF. The CDR3 DNA reads TGTGCCAGCAGCTCCCCACAAACAGATACGCAGTATTTT.

The CDR3 region has the DNA TGTGCCAGCAGTGGACAGAGTCTATATGGCTACACCTTC. As protein: CASSGQSLYGYTF. The chain couples TRBV2 to TRBJ1-2; a possible D gene is TRBD1 (5 bases). The CDR3 has 13 amino acids. Germline V CDR1 and CDR2: SNHLY, FYNNEI. V lost 4 bases to trimming and J lost 5 bases, with 11 bases between them.

The chain combines TRBV7-2 with TRBJ1-5, with D possibly being TRBD1 (5 bases). Germline V CDR1 and CDR2: SGHTA, FQGNSA. Between the trimmed V and J ends, which lost 1 base and 1 base, there was a span of 8 bases. The CDR3 runs 15 residues. The CDR3 region is CASSLVAGSNQPQHF. For the CDR3, the DNA is TGTGCCAGCAGCTTAGTGGCAGGGAGCAATCAGCCCCAGCATTTT.

There are a few counts of this clone. J is TRBJ2-7 and V is TRBV6-5; the D is unclear. The V end lost 7 bases, the J end lost 6 bases, and 4 bases lay between the germline ends. Germline V CDR1 and CDR2: MNHEY, SVGAGI. This CDR3 spans 9 amino acids. CDR3 DNA sequence: TGTGCCAGCATCTGCGAGCAGTACTTC. This translates into CASICEQYF.